This T cell receptor beta chain appears in the sequencing data of a study of cytomegalovirus exposure and HLA in healthy donors. Study at large: One earlier analysis, a look at about 179 million T cells, found more than 100 million unique TCR beta sequences.

The CDR3 covers 12 residues. Germline V gene sequence: CDR1 GTSNPN, CDR2 SVGIG (reference sequence). Trimming cost V 1 base and J 7 bases, with 10 bases left between them. Regarding the study as a whole: Among donors in an Asian-associated ancestry cluster, a later analysis reportedly found fewer N-insertions than the roughly 700-donor mean. CMV antigen specificity was confirmed in vitro for a few CMV-associated chains. The authors later found HLA-associated TCR beta chains more clonally expanded than equally common others.

This PCR relied on a set of 60 Vbeta primers and 13 Jbeta primers. The assay was immunoSEQ multiplex PCR, and TCRdb's table has in-frame clones only and misses some. Seen here are about 160,000 clones, roughly 84% observed once, and the top ten hold 1.5%. About this clone: Its specificity is unknown.

V gene TRBV30 combines with J gene TRBJ1-1; D is undetermined. Sequences were obtained from PBMCs. This TCR was recovered from a woman aged 18-29 years in good health and CMV-seronegative. The DNA of the CDR3 is TGTGCCTGGAGTGAGTGGCAGGATGAAGCTTTCTTT. It codes for CAWSEWQDEAFF.